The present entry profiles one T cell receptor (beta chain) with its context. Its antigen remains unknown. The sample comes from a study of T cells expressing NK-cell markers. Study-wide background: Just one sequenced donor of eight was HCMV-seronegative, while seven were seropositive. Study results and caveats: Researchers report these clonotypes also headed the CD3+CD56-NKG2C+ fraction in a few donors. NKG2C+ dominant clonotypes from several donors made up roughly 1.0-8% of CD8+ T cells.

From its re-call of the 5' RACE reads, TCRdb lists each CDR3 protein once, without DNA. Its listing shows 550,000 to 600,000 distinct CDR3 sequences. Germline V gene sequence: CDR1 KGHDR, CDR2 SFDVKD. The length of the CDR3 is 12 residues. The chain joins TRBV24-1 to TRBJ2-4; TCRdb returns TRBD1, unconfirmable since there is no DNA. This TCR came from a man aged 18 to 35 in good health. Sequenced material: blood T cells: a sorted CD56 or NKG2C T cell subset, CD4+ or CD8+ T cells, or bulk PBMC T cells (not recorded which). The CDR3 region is CATSSSGNIQYF.